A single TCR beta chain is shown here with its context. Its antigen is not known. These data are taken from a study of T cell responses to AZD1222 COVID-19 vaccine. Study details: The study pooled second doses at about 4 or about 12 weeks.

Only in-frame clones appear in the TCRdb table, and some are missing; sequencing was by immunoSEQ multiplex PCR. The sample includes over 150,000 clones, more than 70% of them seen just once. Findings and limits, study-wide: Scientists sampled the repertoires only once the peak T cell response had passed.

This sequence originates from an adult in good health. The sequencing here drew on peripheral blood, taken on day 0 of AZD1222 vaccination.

CDR3 protein: CASSDGSGGYGYTF. Written as DNA, the CDR3 is TGTGCCAGCAGTGACGGGTCCGGTGGCTATGGCTACACCTTC. The J gene is TRBJ1-2, the V gene TRBV6-1; D remains ambiguous. Trimming removed 3 bases from V and 4 bases from J, with 12 bases in between. Germline lookup yields CDR1 MNHNS and CDR2 SASEGT. The CDR3 extends over 14 amino acids.